This paragraph reports one T cell receptor (beta chain). Its antigen specificity is not known. Base quality data are lacking; no much larger clone is found one base away. Trimming costs V 0 bases and J 5 bases, and their ends lie 11 bases apart. The germline V gene sets CDR1 to SGHRS and CDR2 to YFSETQ. The CDR3 holds 14 amino acids from the cysteine to the phenylalanine. This entry keeps only the CDR3 DNA: 42 bases, framed from base 1. The data were taken from a study of blood T cell repertoires in COVID-19 (TCRdb year 2020). Looking at the study overall: Samples covering the acute and convalescent phases of COVID-19 were provided by collaborators in the United States, Italy and Spain. The prospective study material was composed of cDNA or gDNA derived from T cells, B-cell-depleted T cells, or PBMCs. The dataset comprised deeply sampled blood TCRbeta repertoires from subjects exposed to, actively infected with, or recovered from COVID-19. The repertoires were made available in a free public database intended to serve as a resource for research on the immune response to SARS-CoV-2. The samples were drawn from the first 160 participants of the ongoing ImmuneRACE study and from 1,254 subjects provided by 6 global collaborators. A de-identified subject ID, COVID-19 status, age in years and sex were almost always included in the sample metadata. Where HLA class I and class II types were available, the types were taken from metadata supplied by the sample provider, not from assay-based typing. Study-wide conclusions, independent of this receptor: The amount of clinical and demographic metadata varied by source and participant and was provided uncurated.

TCRbeta CDR3 regions were amplified from genomic DNA using the immunoSEQ Assay, a bias-controlled multiplex PCR. The authors' pipeline ran thus. Nucleated cell counts per sample were estimated from amplification of reference gene primers within the assay. To quantify the absolute abundance of each unique TCRbeta CDR3 rearrangement, sequence reads were collapsed and filtered. For each sample, productive Simpson clonality was calculated as the square root of Simpson's diversity index across productive rearrangements. Imported from immuneACCESS, the table was reduced by TCRdb to in-frame sequences with V and J called. These copies leave out some clones; in studies compared against another copy, an unresolved V gene accounts for under half, and the cause of the remainder is not known. For V, J and clone size, that table is used; D and trimming come from the DNA. This sample lists 250,000 to 300,000 clones; over 75% were detected once. Roughly 10% of the sample lies in the top ten.

One collaborating source in Seattle enrolled patients while the patients were actively infected and followed the patients over time throughout the course of disease. The collaborating institutions used their own protocols to collect whole blood in K2EDTA tubes. Collaborator samples were shipped for TCRbeta analysis as frozen whole blood, isolated PBMCs, or DNA extracted from either sample type. The receptor comes from an older woman with COVID-19, enrolled during active disease. The V gene is TRBV5-1 and the J gene is TRBJ1-1; TRBD1 is perhaps the D gene, given 6 matching bases. What was sequenced was peripheral blood. The CDR3 protein sequence reads: CASSLDRAATEAFF. The nucleotide sequence is given as TGCGCCAGCAGCTTGGACAGGGCGGCGACTGAAGCTTTCTTT.